The present T cell receptor (beta chain) was sequenced within a study of blood T cell repertoires in COVID-19. Note on this clone: The same CDR3 can be traced to other DNA sequences in this sample.

CDR1 MDHEN and CDR2 SYDVKM come from the germline V gene. The CDR3 is made up of 13 amino acids. Trimming removed 4 bases at V and 8 bases at J, with 14 bases between. Study processing details: Estimated nucleated cell counts came from reference gene primer amplification. Some clones are missing from TCRdb's copy, which holds only in-frame ones; the method was immunoSEQ multiplex PCR. V, J and clone size reflect that table, while D and trimming were determined from the DNA. The profile shows roughly 77,000 clones, 75% to 90% of them singletons. The J gene is TRBJ1-2, the V gene TRBV28; no firm D call. The material sequenced was peripheral blood. The sequence derives from a woman older than 75 with active COVID-19. The CDR3: CASSYSITVGYTF. CDR3 in DNA: TGTGCCAGCAGTTACAGCATAACCGTAGGCTACACCTTC.